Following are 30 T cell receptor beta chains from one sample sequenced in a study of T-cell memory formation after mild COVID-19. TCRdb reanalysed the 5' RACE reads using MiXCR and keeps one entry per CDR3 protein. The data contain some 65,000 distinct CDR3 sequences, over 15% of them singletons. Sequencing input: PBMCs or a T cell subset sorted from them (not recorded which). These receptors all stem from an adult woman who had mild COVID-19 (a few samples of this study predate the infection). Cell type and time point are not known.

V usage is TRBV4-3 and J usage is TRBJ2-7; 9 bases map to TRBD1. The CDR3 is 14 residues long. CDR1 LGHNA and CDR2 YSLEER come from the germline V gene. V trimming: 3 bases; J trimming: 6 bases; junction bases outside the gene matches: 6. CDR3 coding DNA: TGCGCCAGCAGCCAGGGACAGGGTTTTCGCGAGCAGTACTTC. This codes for CASSQGQGFREQYF.

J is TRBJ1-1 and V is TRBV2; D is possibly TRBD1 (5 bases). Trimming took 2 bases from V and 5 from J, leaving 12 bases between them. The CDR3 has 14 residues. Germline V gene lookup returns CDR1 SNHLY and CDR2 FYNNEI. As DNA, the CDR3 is TGTGCCAGCAGTGAAAGGGGTCAGCGAACTGAAGCTTTCTTT. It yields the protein CASSERGQRTEAFF.

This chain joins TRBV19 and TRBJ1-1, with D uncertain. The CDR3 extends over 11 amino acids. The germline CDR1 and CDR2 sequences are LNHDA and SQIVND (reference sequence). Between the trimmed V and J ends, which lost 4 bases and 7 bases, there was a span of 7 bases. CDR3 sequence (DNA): TGTGCCAGTAGTAACCCGGTTGAAGCTTTCTTT. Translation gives CASSNPVEAFF. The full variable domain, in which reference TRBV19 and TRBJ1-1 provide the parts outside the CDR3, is DGGITQSPKYLFRKEGQNVTLSCEQNLNHDAMYWYRQDPGQGLRLIYYSQIVNDFQKGDIAEGYSVSREKKESFPLTVTSAQKNPTAFYLCASSNPVEAFFGQGTRLTVV.

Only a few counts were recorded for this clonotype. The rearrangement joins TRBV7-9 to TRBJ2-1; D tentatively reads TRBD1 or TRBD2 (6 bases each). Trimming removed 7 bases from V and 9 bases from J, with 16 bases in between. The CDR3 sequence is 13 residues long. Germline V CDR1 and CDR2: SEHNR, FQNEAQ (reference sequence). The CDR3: CASIEGGFTEQFF. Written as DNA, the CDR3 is TGTGCCAGCATCGAGGGGGGCTTTACTGAGCAGTTCTTC.

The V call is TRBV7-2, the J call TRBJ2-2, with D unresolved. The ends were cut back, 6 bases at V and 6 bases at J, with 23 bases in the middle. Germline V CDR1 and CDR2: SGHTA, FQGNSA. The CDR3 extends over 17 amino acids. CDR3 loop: CASRLTLEYSASGELFF. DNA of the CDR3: TGTGCCAGCAGGTTAACTTTGGAGTATTCTGCGTCCGGGGAGCTGTTTTTT.

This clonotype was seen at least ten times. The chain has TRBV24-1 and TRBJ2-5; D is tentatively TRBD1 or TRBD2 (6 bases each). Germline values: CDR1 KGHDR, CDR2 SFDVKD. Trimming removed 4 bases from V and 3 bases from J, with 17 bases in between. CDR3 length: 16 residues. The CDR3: CATSDTDKGGKETQYF. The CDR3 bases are TGTGCCACCAGTGACACTGACAAGGGGGGTAAAGAGACCCAGTACTTC.

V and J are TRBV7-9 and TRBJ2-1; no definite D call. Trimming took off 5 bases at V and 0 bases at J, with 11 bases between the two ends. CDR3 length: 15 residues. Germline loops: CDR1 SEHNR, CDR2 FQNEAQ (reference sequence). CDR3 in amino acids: CASSSRVSSYNEQFF. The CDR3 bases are TGTGCCAGCAGCAGTCGGGTGAGCTCCTACAATGAGCAGTTCTTC.

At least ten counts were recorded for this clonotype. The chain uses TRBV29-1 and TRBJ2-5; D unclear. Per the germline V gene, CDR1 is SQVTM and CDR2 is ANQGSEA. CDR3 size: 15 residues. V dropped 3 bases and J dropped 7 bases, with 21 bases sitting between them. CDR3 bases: TGCAGCGTTGAGTTGGCAGGCCTCAACGACGGGACCCAGTACTTC. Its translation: CSVELAGLNDGTQYF.

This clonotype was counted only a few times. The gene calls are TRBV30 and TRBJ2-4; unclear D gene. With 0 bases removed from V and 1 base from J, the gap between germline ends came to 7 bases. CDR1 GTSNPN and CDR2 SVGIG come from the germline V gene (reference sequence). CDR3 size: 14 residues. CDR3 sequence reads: CAWSVRAAKNIQYF. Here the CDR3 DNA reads TGTGCCTGGAGTGTACGAGCGGCCAAAAACATTCAGTACTTC.

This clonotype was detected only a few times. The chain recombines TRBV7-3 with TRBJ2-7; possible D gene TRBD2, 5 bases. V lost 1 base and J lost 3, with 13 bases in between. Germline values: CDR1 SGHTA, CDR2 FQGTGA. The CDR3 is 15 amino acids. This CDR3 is CASSLMSGTSYEQYF. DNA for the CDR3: TGTGCCAGCAGCTTAATGTCAGGAACTAGCTACGAGCAGTACTTC.

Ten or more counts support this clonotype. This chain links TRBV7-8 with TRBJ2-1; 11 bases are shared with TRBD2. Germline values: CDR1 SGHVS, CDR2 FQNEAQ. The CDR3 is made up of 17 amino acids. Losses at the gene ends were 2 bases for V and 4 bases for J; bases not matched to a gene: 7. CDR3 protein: CASSLRPLAGAYNEQFF. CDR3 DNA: TGTGCCAGCAGCTTAAGACCACTAGCGGGAGCATACAATGAGCAGTTCTTC. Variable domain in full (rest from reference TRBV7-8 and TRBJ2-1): GAGVSQSPRYKVAKRGQDVALRCDPISGHVSLFWYQQALGQGPEFLTYFQNEAQLDKSGLPSDRFFAERPEGSVSTLKIQRTQQEDSAVYLCASSLRPLAGAYNEQFFGPGTRLTVL.

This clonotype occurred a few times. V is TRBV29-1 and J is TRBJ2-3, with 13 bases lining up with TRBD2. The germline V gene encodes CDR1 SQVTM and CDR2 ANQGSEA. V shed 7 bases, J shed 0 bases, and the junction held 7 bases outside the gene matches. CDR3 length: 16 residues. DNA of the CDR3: TGCAGCGCCGGGACTAGCGGGGCAACGAGCACAGATACGCAGTATTTT. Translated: CSAGTSGATSTDTQYF.

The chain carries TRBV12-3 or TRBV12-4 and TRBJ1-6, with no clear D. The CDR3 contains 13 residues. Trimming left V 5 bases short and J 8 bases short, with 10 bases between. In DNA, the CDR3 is TGTGCCAGCAGTCTACAGACGTATTCACCCCTCCACTTT. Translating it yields CASSLQTYSPLHF.

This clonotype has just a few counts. The CDR3 is CASSKRADNEQFF. DNA for the CDR3: TGTGCCAGCAGTAAAAGGGCAGACAATGAGCAGTTCTTC. The genes are TRBV28 and TRBJ2-1; D gene uncertain. Deletions cut 5 bases from V and 5 bases from J, with 10 bases between. The CDR3 is made up of 13 amino acids. The germline CDR1 and CDR2 sequences are MDHEN and SYDVKM. The whole variable domain, remainder taken from reference TRBV28 and TRBJ2-1, is DVKVTQSSRYLVKRTGEKVFLECVQDMDHENMFWYRQDPGLGLRLIYFSYDVKMKEKGDIPEGYSVSREKKERFSLILESASTNQTSMYLCASSKRADNEQFFGPGTRLTVL.

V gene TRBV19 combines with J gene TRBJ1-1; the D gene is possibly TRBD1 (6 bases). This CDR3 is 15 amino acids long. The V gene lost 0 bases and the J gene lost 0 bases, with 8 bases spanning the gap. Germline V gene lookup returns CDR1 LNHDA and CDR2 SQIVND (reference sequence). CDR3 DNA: TGTGCCAGTAGTATAGATCGGGGGCTGAACACTGAAGCTTTCTTT. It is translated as CASSIDRGLNTEAFF.

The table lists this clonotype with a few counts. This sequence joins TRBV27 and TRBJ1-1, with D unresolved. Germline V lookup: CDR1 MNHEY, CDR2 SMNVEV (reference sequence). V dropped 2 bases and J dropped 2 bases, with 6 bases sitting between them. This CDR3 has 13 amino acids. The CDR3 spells CASSLMINTEAFF. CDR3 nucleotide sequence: TGTGCCAGCAGTTTAATGATAAACACTGAAGCTTTCTTT.

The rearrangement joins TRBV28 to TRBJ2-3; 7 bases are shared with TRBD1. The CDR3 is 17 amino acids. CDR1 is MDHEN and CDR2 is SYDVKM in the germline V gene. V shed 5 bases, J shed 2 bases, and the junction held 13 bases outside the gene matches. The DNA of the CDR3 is TGTGCCAGCAGTAAGGGGGCCATCAGCAGGTTCACAGATACGCAGTATTTT. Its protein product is CASSKGAISRFTDTQYF.

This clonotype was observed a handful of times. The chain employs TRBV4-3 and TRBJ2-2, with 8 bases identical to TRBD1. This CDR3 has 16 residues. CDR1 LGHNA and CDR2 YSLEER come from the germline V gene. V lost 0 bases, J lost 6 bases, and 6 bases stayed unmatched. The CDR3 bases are TGCGCCAGCAGCCAAGATCGGTACAGGGGGTCCGGGGAGCTGTTTTTT. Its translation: CASSQDRYRGSGELFF.

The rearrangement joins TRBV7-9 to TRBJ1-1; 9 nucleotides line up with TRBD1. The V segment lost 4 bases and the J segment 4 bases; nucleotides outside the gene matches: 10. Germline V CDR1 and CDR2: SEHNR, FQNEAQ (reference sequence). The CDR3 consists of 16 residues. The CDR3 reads CASSWPTGGGLTEAFF. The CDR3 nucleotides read TGTGCCAGCAGCTGGCCTACAGGGGGCGGGCTCACTGAAGCTTTCTTT.

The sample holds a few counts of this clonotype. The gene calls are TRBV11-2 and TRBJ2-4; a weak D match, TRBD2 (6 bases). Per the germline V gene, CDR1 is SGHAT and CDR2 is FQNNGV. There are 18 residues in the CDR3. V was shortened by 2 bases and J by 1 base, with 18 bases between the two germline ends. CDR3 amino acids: CASSLLGGVATAKNIQYF. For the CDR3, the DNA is TGTGCCAGCAGCTTACTGGGAGGAGTCGCTACGGCCAAAAACATTCAGTACTTC.

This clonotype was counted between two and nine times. For the CDR3, the DNA is TGCAGCGCTCCCTCCCCCGGGCCCCCACTGATGAACACTGAAGCTTTCTTT. Protein sequence: CSAPSPGPPLMNTEAFF. The rearrangement uses TRBV29-1 and TRBJ1-1, with D hard to call. The CDR3 extends over 17 amino acids. The germline gives CDR1 SQVTM, CDR2 ANQGSEA. V was clipped by 7 bases and J by 0 bases, with 24 bases between them. The full variable domain, with the rest looked up from reference TRBV29-1 and TRBJ1-1, is SAVISQKPSRDICQRGTSLTIQCQVDSQVTMMFWYRQQPGQSLTLIATANQGSEATYESGFVIDKFPISRPNLTFSTLTVSNMSPEDSSIYLCSAPSPGPPLMNTEAFFGQGTRLTVV.

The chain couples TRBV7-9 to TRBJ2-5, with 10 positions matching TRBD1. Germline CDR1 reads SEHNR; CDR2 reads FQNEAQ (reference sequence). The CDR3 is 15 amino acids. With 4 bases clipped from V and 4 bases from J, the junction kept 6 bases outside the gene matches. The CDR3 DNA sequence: TGTGCCAGCAGCTCTCCGGGACAGGGGAGAGAGACCCAGTACTTC. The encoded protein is CASSSPGQGRETQYF.

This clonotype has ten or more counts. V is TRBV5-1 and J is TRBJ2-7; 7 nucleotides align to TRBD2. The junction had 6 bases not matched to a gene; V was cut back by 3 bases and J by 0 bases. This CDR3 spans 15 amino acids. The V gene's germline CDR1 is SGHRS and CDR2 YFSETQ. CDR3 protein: CASSSPGTNSYEQYF. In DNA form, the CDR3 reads TGCGCCAGCAGCTCACCCGGGACTAACTCCTACGAGCAGTACTTC.

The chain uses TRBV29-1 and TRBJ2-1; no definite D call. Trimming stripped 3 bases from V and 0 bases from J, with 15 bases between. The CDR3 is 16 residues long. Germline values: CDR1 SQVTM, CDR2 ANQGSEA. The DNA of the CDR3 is TGCAGCGTTGAGGGTACCCTAGAAAGCTCCTACAATGAGCAGTTCTTC. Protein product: CSVEGTLESSYNEQFF.

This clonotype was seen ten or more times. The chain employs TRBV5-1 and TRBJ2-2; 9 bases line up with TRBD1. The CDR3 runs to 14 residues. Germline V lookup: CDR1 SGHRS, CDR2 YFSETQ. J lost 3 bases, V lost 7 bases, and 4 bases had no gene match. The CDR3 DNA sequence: TGCGCCAGCTTCGACAGGGGGTACACCGGGGAGCTGTTTTTT. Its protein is CASFDRGYTGELFF.

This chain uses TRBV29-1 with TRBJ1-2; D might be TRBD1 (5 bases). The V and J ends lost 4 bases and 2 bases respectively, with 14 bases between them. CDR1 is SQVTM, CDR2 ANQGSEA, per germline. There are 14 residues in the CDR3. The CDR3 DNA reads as TGCAGCGTTGTAGGGACTACACTCAACTATGGCTACACCTTC. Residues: CSVVGTTLNYGYTF. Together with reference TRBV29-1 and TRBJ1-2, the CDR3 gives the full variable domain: SAVISQKPSRDICQRGTSLTIQCQVDSQVTMMFWYRQQPGQSLTLIATANQGSEATYESGFVIDKFPISRPNLTFSTLTVSNMSPEDSSIYLCSVVGTTLNYGYTFGSGTRLTVV.

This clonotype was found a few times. The CDR3 spells CSASMLVLSETQYF. The CDR3 DNA reads TGCAGTGCTAGTATGCTAGTCTTGTCGGAGACCCAGTACTTC. The rearrangement joins TRBV20-1 to TRBJ2-5; D not certain. Germline V gives CDR1 DFQATT, CDR2 SNEGSKA (reference sequence). V was shortened by 3 bases and J by 5 bases, with 16 bases between the two germline ends. The CDR3 covers 14 residues.

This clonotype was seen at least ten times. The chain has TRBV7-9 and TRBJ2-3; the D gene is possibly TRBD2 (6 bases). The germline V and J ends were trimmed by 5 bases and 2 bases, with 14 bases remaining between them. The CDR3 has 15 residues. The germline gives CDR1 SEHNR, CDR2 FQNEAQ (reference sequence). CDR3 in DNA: TGTGCCAGCAGCCTAACCGGGACTCACACAGATACGCAGTATTTT. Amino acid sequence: CASSLTGTHTDTQYF.

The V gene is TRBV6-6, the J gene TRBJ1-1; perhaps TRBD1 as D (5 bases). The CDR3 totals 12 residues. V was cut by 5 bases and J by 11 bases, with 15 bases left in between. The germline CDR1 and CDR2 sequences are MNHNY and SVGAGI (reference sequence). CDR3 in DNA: TGTGCCAGCAGTCATGACAGTCCCTGGGCTTTCTTT. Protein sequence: CASSHDSPWAFF.

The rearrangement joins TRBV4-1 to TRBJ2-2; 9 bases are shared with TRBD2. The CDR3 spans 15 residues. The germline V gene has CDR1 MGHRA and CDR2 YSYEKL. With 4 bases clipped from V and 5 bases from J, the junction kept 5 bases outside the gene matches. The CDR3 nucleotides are TGCGCCAGCAGCCGCGGGGGGGGTGAAACCGGGGAGCTGTTTTTT. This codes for CASSRGGGETGELFF.